The clone carrying this TCR beta chain appeared a single time. This sample stems from a study of blood T cell repertoires in COVID-19. Using immunoSEQ multiplex PCR, the repertoire was profiled, and TCRdb retains in-frame clones only, with some absent. The table shows 200,000 to 250,000 clones, with approximately 81% occurring only once. V gave up 0 bases and J gave up 8 bases, with 13 bases separating them. CDR1 is SGHDT, CDR2 YYEEEE, per germline. This CDR3 contains 14 residues. This chain joins TRBV5-6 and TRBJ2-3; a weak D match, TRBD1 (5 bases). Sequencing used peripheral blood. This receptor was taken from a woman aged 55-69 years who had recovered from COVID-19. CDR3 in amino acids: CASSLGTSRGTQYF. CDR3 sequence (DNA): TGTGCCAGCAGCTTGGGGACCTCAAGGGGTACGCAGTATTTT.